Below, 25 T cell receptor beta chains from the same sample are listed, as sequenced in a study of blood T cell repertoires in COVID-19 (dated by TCRdb to 2020 to 2022). Library preparation employed the immunoSEQ multiplex PCR assay. TCRdb obtained this table from immuneACCESS and retained in-frame rearrangements with V and J assigned. These tables miss some clones; where compared with another copy, unresolved V genes account for less than half of the shortfall, and the remainder is unexplained. Recorded for this sample are approximately 190,000 clones; 86% of them occurred a single time. The ten largest clones capture more than 5.5% of the sample. The sample consisted of peripheral blood. Receptor source: an elderly man with acute or convalescent COVID-19.

This CDR3 reads CASTGRGQRADTQYF. CDR3 nucleotide sequence: TGTGCCAGTACCGGAAGGGGACAGAGGGCAGATACGCAGTATTTT. The chain carries TRBV19 and TRBJ2-3; 7 positions agree with TRBD1. V trimming: 7 bases; J trimming: 4 bases; junction bases outside the gene matches: 11. The CDR3 has 15 residues. Germline lookup yields CDR1 LNHDA and CDR2 SQIVND (reference sequence).

V is TRBV7-6 and J is TRBJ2-3, with TRBD2 as a possible D gene (5 bases). CDR1 and CDR2 from the germline V gene are SGHVS and FNYEAQ. V was pared by 5 bases and J by 1 base, with 19 bases between. The CDR3 covers 17 residues. The CDR3 reads CASSPALVWRGTDTQYF. CDR3 nucleotides: TGTGCCAGCAGCCCAGCGCTAGTTTGGCGGGGCACAGATACGCAGTATTTT. Full variable domain (remainder filled in from reference TRBV7-6 and TRBJ2-3): GAGVSQSPRYKVTKRGQDVALRCDPISGHVSLYWYRQALGQGPEFLTYFNYEAQQDKSGLPNDRFSAERPEGSISTLTIQRTEQRDSAMYRCASSPALVWRGTDTQYFGPGTRLTVL.

CDR3 DNA sequence: TGTGCCAGCAGGAGGGGACAAACCGGGGAGCTGTTTTTT. Its translation: CASRRGQTGELFF. The chain has TRBV14 and TRBJ2-2; weak D call: TRBD1 (6 bases). This CDR3 contains 13 residues. Trimming took off 6 bases at V and 5 bases at J, with 10 bases between the two ends. Germline CDR1 is SGHDN and CDR2 is FVKESK. The variable domain in full, with the rest retrieved from reference TRBV14 and TRBJ2-2, is EAGVTQFPSHSVIEKGQTVTLRCDPISGHDNLYWYRRVMGKEIKFLLHFVKESKQDESGMPNNRFLAERTGGTYSTLKVQPAELEDSGVYFCASRRGQTGELFFGEGSRLTVL.

This chain uses TRBV28 with TRBJ2-1; the D gene is possibly TRBD2 (5 bases). Germline CDR1 is MDHEN and CDR2 is SYDVKM. The CDR3 has 16 residues. V was pared by 4 bases and J by 7 bases, with 20 bases between. In nucleotides, the CDR3 is TGTGCCAGCAGTTACTTATCTAGCTTCGATTTGAATGAGCAGTTCTTC. Protein product: CASSYLSSFDLNEQFF.

The genes are TRBV11-3 and TRBJ2-1, with 14 bases lining up with TRBD2. This CDR3 comprises 15 residues. Per the germline V gene, CDR1 is SGHNT and CDR2 is YENEEA. V was pared by 5 bases and J by 8 bases, with 5 bases of the junction left unmatched. CDR3 sequence (DNA): TGTGCCAGCAGCGGGACTAGCGGGAGTGTGGATGAGCAGTTCTTC. Its translation: CASSGTSGSVDEQFF.

The V call is TRBV6-5, the J call TRBJ1-5; 9 bases are shared with TRBD1. With V trimmed by 5 bases and J by 7 bases, 6 bases remained unmatched. CDR1 is MNHEY, CDR2 SVGAGI, per germline. CDR3 size: 14 residues. CDR3 residues: CASSRGQGYQPQHF. The CDR3 DNA reads TGTGCCAGCAGTAGAGGACAGGGGTACCAGCCCCAGCATTTT.

The rearrangement uses TRBV19 and TRBJ2-2; no clear D gene. Trimming removed 4 bases at V and 3 bases at J, with 9 bases between. Looked up from germline, CDR1 is LNHDA and CDR2 is SQIVND (reference sequence). The CDR3 contains 14 residues. This CDR3 reads CASSTQIDTGELFF. CDR3 nucleotide sequence: TGTGCCAGTAGTACCCAAATTGACACCGGGGAGCTGTTTTTT. The full variable domain, with the rest looked up from reference TRBV19 and TRBJ2-2, is DGGITQSPKYLFRKEGQNVTLSCEQNLNHDAMYWYRQDPGQGLRLIYYSQIVNDFQKGDIAEGYSVSREKKESFPLTVTSAQKNPTAFYLCASSTQIDTGELFFGEGSRLTVL.

V gene TRBV28 combines with J gene TRBJ2-1; a possible D gene is TRBD2 (7 bases). Trimming pared 7 bases from V and 9 bases from J, leaving 16 bases between. The germline CDR1 and CDR2 sequences are MDHEN and SYDVKM. The CDR3 is 13 amino acids. The CDR3 DNA follows: TGTGCCAGCAAGGGGGGGAGGGAGGCTGAGCAGTTCTTC. Translating gives CASKGGREAEQFF.

The chain carries TRBV19 and TRBJ2-3; 12 bases agree with TRBD2. V lost 5 bases to trimming and J lost 4 bases; unmatched junction nucleotides: 7. In germline, CDR1 is LNHDA, CDR2 SQIVND (reference sequence). The CDR3 sequence is 16 residues long. The CDR3 region has the DNA TGTGCCAGTAGTGCCCGACTAGCGGGGGAGTCAGATACGCAGTATTTT. As protein: CASSARLAGESDTQYF.

The chain couples TRBV6-5 to TRBJ1-5, with TRBD1 identical over 8 bases. The J segment lost 4 bases and the V segment lost 7 bases, leaving 9 bases of the junction unmatched. The CDR3 contains 15 residues. Germline V gives CDR1 MNHEY, CDR2 SVGAGI. In DNA, the CDR3 is TGTGCCAGCACCCAGGACAGGGCGGCGAATCAGCCCCAGCATTTT. Its protein product is CASTQDRAANQPQHF.

This clone was detected once. This chain connects TRBV10-3 to TRBJ1-2, with 7 bases fitting TRBD1. Per the germline V gene, CDR1 is ENHRY and CDR2 is SYGVKD. Trimming cost V 4 bases and J 7 bases; bases outside gene matches: 6. CDR3 length: 13 amino acids. In nucleotides, the CDR3 is TGTGCCATCAGTGGCCCGACAGGGAGTGGCTACACCTTC. Protein product: CAISGPTGSGYTF.

This sequence joins TRBV14 and TRBJ1-1, with 7 positions matching TRBD1. Trimming removed 5 bases from V and 3 bases from J; junction bases left unmatched: 3. This CDR3 comprises 13 residues. Germline lookup yields CDR1 SGHDN and CDR2 FVKESK. The CDR3 DNA sequence: TGTGCCAGCAGCGTACAGGGGTACACTGAAGCTTTCTTT. Protein: CASSVQGYTEAFF.

This chain links TRBV5-6 with TRBJ1-2; 7 bases fit TRBD1. The V gene's germline CDR1 is SGHDT and CDR2 YYEEEE. There are 14 residues in the CDR3. V was clipped by 0 bases and J by 1 base; unmatched bases: 0. CDR3 region: CASSLGQGNYGYTF. The CDR3 DNA sequence: TGTGCCAGCAGCTTGGGACAGGGTAACTATGGCTACACCTTC.

This chain uses TRBV6-1 with TRBJ1-4; D gene ambiguous. The V end was cut by 5 bases, the J end by 3 bases, with 13 bases between. The CDR3 contains 15 residues. Germline V gene sequence: CDR1 MNHNS, CDR2 SASEGT. CDR3 in amino acids: CASSTPRVSNEKLFF. DNA of the CDR3: TGTGCCAGCAGTACCCCTCGCGTCTCTAATGAAAAACTGTTTTTT.

The gene calls are TRBV6-6 and TRBJ2-3; D is ambiguous. The ends were cut back, 5 bases at V and 4 bases at J, with 4 bases in the middle. The V gene's germline CDR1 is MNHNY and CDR2 SVGAGI (reference sequence). The CDR3 spans 11 residues. CDR3 loop: CASSPSDTQYF. CDR3 bases: TGTGCCAGCAGTCCTTCAGATACGCAGTATTTT.

This clone appeared once. The chain employs TRBV4-3 and TRBJ2-3, with 9 bases aligning to TRBD2. The germline CDR1 and CDR2 sequences are LGHNA and YSLEER. J gave up 0 bases and V 0 bases, and 7 bases lay outside the gene matches. The CDR3 runs to 18 residues. The CDR3 DNA reads as TGCGCCAGCAGCCAAGATACGGTTAGCGGGAGCAGCACAGATACGCAGTATTTT. Its protein is CASSQDTVSGSSTDTQYF.

The chain carries TRBV5-1 and TRBJ2-1, with 10 nucleotides matching TRBD2. The junction had 0 bases not matched to a gene; V was cut back by 5 bases and J by 4 bases. Germline V gene lookup returns CDR1 SGHRS and CDR2 YFSETQ. CDR3 size: 13 residues. The CDR3: CASRLAGYNEQFF. Here the CDR3 DNA reads TGCGCCAGCAGACTAGCGGGGTACAATGAGCAGTTCTTC.

The sample holds a few counts of this clone. V gene TRBV18 combines with J gene TRBJ2-7; D perhaps matches TRBD2 (6 bases). With 3 bases removed from V and 3 bases from J, the gap between germline ends came to 12 bases. CDR1 is KGHSH, CDR2 LQKENI, per germline. The CDR3 extends over 14 amino acids. For the CDR3, the DNA is TGTGCCAGCTCACCCGGGGGAGAGGACTACGAGCAGTACTTC. Its protein product is CASSPGGEDYEQYF.

The chain recombines TRBV7-9 with TRBJ2-7; D gene ambiguous. Germline values: CDR1 SEHNR, CDR2 FQNEAQ (reference sequence). The V gene lost 6 bases and the J gene lost 6 bases, with 15 bases spanning the gap. The CDR3 length is 13 residues. CDR3 loop: CASSPTVGREQYV. As DNA, the CDR3 is TGTGCCAGCAGTCCCACAGTCGGTCGCGAGCAGTACGTC.

This rearrangement joins TRBV6-2 or TRBV6-3 to TRBJ2-2; 9 nucleotides align to TRBD1. The length of the CDR3 is 19 residues. Looked up from germline, CDR1 is MNHEY and CDR2 is SVGEGT. J gave up 6 bases and V 0 bases, and 14 bases lay outside the gene matches. The DNA for the CDR3 is TGTGCCAGCAGTTACTCATTGTCCGGGGACAGGGAAATCCCCGGGGAGCTGTTTTTT. Translated: CASSYSLSGDREIPGELFF.

This clone showed up just once. The chain joins TRBV7-9 to TRBJ1-4; D uncertain. The germline CDR1 and CDR2 sequences are SEHNR and FQNEAQ (reference sequence). Between the trimmed V and J ends, which lost 1 base and 11 bases, there was a span of 14 bases. The CDR3 covers 14 residues. CDR3 in amino acids: CASSLVFSSGKLFF. CDR3 coding DNA: TGTGCCAGCAGCTTAGTCTTCAGCTCCGGGAAACTGTTTTTT.

The gene calls are TRBV6-1 and TRBJ2-5, with 7 positions matching TRBD1. There are 16 residues in the CDR3. Trimming removed 4 bases from V and 0 bases from J; junction bases left unmatched: 8. Germline V gives CDR1 MNHNS, CDR2 SASEGT. In DNA, the CDR3 is TGTGCCAGCAGTGTGAGACAGGGAAGTAACCAAGAGACCCAGTACTTC. Encoded protein: CASSVRQGSNQETQYF.

The chain is built from TRBV10-3 and TRBJ1-5, with TRBD1 as a possible D gene (6 bases). V was clipped by 6 bases and J by 6 bases, with 12 bases between them. The CDR3 is made up of 13 amino acids. CDR1 and CDR2 from the germline V gene are ENHRY and SYGVKD. The CDR3 loop reads CAIRGGQGQPQHF. CDR3 nucleotide sequence: TGTGCCATCAGGGGGGGGCAGGGTCAGCCCCAGCATTTT.

The chain carries TRBV7-2 and TRBJ2-1; TRBD2 agrees at 12 bases. Trimming at V came to 8 bases and at J to 7 bases, leaving 6 bases not matched to a gene. There are 14 residues in the CDR3. Germline V gives CDR1 SGHTA, CDR2 FQGNSA. As DNA, the CDR3 is TGTGCCAGCCGGACTAGCGGGATTAGGAATGAGCAGTTCTTC. Protein product: CASRTSGIRNEQFF.

This rearrangement joins TRBV19 to TRBJ1-5; no clear D gene. This CDR3 spans 16 amino acids. Germline CDR1 reads LNHDA; CDR2 reads SQIVND (reference sequence). With 3 bases removed from V and 2 bases from J, the gap between germline ends came to 14 bases. The CDR3 is CASSMVVPVGNQPQHF. The CDR3 nucleotides read TGTGCCAGTAGTATGGTCGTCCCAGTGGGCAATCAGCCCCAGCATTTT.